The entry that follows covers one TCR beta chain sequence. Sequencing was performed with immunoSEQ multiplex PCR; in TCRdb, only in-frame clones are kept and a portion is missing. The sample carries roughly 6,000 clones, about 24% recorded once. Germline CDR1 MNHNS, CDR2 SASEGT. This CDR3 spans 14 amino acids. V lost 6 bases and J lost 4, with 16 bases in between. The data derive from a study of graft-versus-host responses after intestinal transplantation. The starting material was alloreactive CD4+ T cells from a mixed lymphocyte reaction culture, obtained before transplantation. Subset meaning: CFSE-low proliferating T cells sorted from roughly six-day pre-transplant mixed lymphocyte reaction (GvH or HvG direction). This sequence originates from a human patient who was an organ donor for intestinal transplantation. V usage is TRBV6-1 and J usage is TRBJ2-7; D not certain. The CDR3 sequence is CASRSFGNFYEQYF. The CDR3 DNA reads as TGTGCCAGCAGATCATTTGGCAACTTTTACGAGCAGTACTTC.